This TCR beta chain is drawn from a study of blood T cell repertoires in COVID-19 (dated by TCRdb to 2018 to 2021). Study-level background: Samples from collaborators originated in the United States, Italy and Spain and spanned both the acute and convalescent phases of COVID-19. The material from the prospective study consisted of cDNA or gDNA derived from T cells, B-cell-depleted T cells, or PBMCs. Subjects who had been exposed to COVID-19, were actively infected with it, or had recovered from it provided the deeply sampled blood TCRbeta repertoires that made up the dataset. The repertoires were released in a freely available public database intended as a resource for research on the immune response to SARS-CoV-2. Samples came from the ongoing ImmuneRACE study (first 160 participants) plus 1,254 subjects from 6 global collaborators. Nearly every sample came with metadata listing a de-identified subject ID, COVID-19 status, age in years and sex. Where available, HLA class I and class II types were taken from metadata supplied by the sample provider and were not determined by assay-based typing. Broad study findings and their caveats: How much clinical and demographic metadata was included differed by source and by participant, and the metadata was provided uncurated.

Whole blood was collected in K2EDTA tubes by collaborating institutions according to the institutions' own protocols. For TCRbeta analysis, collaborators shipped samples as frozen whole blood, isolated PBMCs, or DNA extracted from either of those sample types. TCRbeta CDR3 regions were amplified from genomic DNA by means of the immunoSEQ Assay, a bias-controlled multiplex PCR. In the paper's pipeline: The number of nucleated cells in each sample was estimated from the amplification of reference gene primers within the assay. To quantify the absolute abundance of each unique TCRbeta CDR3 rearrangement, sequence reads were collapsed and filtered. For each sample, productive Simpson clonality was calculated as the square root of Simpson's diversity index over productive rearrangements. The source is immuneACCESS, and TCRdb retained only in-frame sequences with V and J called. Part of the clones is not carried over; for the studies checked, unresolved V genes explain less than half of this, and the remainder is unexplained. V, J and clone size were drawn from that table, and D and trimming were deduced from the DNA. The sample records about 400,000 clones, about 89% of which are singletons. Of the sample, over 4% falls within the top ten clones.

As for this clone: Its antigen target is currently unknown. Base qualities are not provided; no much larger clone lies one nucleotide away.

The sequence came from a woman aged 30 to 39 with acute or convalescent COVID-19. Input material: peripheral blood.

The sequenced DNA: TGTGCCAGCAGCCGGGGTTGGGGTCGCGGCACAGATACGCAGTATTTT. Its translation is CASSRGWGRGTDTQYF. The chain uses TRBV5-5 and TRBJ2-3, and the D gene may be TRBD2, 5 bases matching. The CDR1 and CDR2 encoded by the germline V gene (reference sequence) are SGHKS and YYEKEE. V is shortened by 4 bases, J by 1 base, and the region joining them spans 16 bases. The CDR3 contains 16 residues, cysteine and phenylalanine counted. Only CDR3 DNA remains: 48 bases, in frame from the first base.